Below, 8 T cell receptor beta chains from the same sample are listed, as sequenced in a study of cytomegalovirus exposure and HLA in healthy donors. PCR involved 60 Vbeta and 13 Jbeta primers. Generated by immunoSEQ multiplex PCR, the TCRdb table keeps only in-frame clones and is missing some. The sample contains more than 130,000 clones, 80% of which appear only once. The sample consisted of PBMCs. The origin of the receptors is a man aged 35 to 55 in good health and CMV-seropositive.

The V call is TRBV4-2, the J call TRBJ2-6; 8 nucleotides match TRBD2. With V trimmed by 0 bases and J by 0 bases, 7 bases remained unmatched. Germline V gene sequence: CDR1 LGHNA, CDR2 YNFKEQ. The CDR3 loop spans 19 amino acids. The DNA of the CDR3 is TGTGCCAGCAGCCAAGAGCGAGCGGGAGTCTACTCTGGGGCCAACGTCCTGACTTTC. Protein: CASSQERAGVYSGANVLTF.

The chain couples TRBV11-2 to TRBJ2-7, with a possible D match to TRBD1 (5 bases). Germline V gene lookup returns CDR1 SGHAT and CDR2 FQNNGV. V was pared by 0 bases and J by 2 bases, with 11 bases between. The CDR3 is 15 amino acids. The CDR3 DNA is TGTGCCAGCAGCTTAGATCCAGGGTTTGCCTACGAGCAGTACTTC. Protein sequence: CASSLDPGFAYEQYF.

The sample holds one count of this clone. This chain joins TRBV27 and TRBJ1-5; 9 positions agree with TRBD1. V was pared by 6 bases and J by 2 bases, with 20 bases of the junction left unmatched. CDR3 length equals 20 residues. The germline V gene has CDR1 MNHEY and CDR2 SMNVEV (reference sequence). In DNA form, the CDR3 reads TGTGCCAGCAGCTTCCTATCTCCGGGACAGGGCTACGCGGGCAATCAGCCCCAGCATTTT. Amino acid sequence: CASSFLSPGQGYAGNQPQHF.

This clone was counted a few times. The CDR3 sequence is CASSSRQGLRAFF. DNA for the CDR3: TGTGCCAGCAGTTCACGACAGGGATTGAGGGCTTTCTTT. The chain uses TRBV6-5 and TRBJ1-1; 7 nucleotides agree with TRBD1. The CDR3 consists of 13 residues. Germline V gene lookup returns CDR1 MNHEY and CDR2 SVGAGI. Losses at the gene ends were 4 bases for V and 11 bases for J; bases not matched to a gene: 10.

The rearrangement links TRBV9 to TRBJ2-7; tentative D call: TRBD1 (6 bases). CDR3 length: 13 residues. The ends were cut back, 4 bases at V and 3 bases at J, with 11 bases in the middle. Germline V lookup: CDR1 SGDLS, CDR2 YYNGEE. This CDR3 reads CASSPGHLYEQYF. CDR3 in DNA: TGTGCCAGCAGCCCGGGACATCTCTACGAGCAGTACTTC.

CDR3 loop: CASHARRAQGEQFF. The DNA of the CDR3 is TGTGCCAGCCATGCTCGGAGGGCGCAGGGAGAGCAGTTCTTC. The rearrangement joins TRBV27 to TRBJ2-1; possible D gene TRBD2, 6 bases. Germline lookup yields CDR1 MNHEY and CDR2 SMNVEV (reference sequence). The V end was cut by 8 bases, the J end by 10 bases, with 21 bases between. CDR3 length: 14 amino acids.

V usage is TRBV4-2 and J usage is TRBJ2-7; D is perhaps TRBD2 (6 bases). This CDR3 has 15 residues. The V and J ends lost 0 bases and 4 bases respectively, with 13 bases between them. Germline CDR1 is LGHNA and CDR2 is YNFKEQ. The CDR3 loop is CASSQEGLGKYEQYF. As DNA, the CDR3 is TGTGCCAGCAGCCAAGAGGGACTGGGAAAGTACGAGCAGTACTTC.

V usage is TRBV6-6 and J usage is TRBJ1-1; 10 nucleotides match TRBD1. This CDR3 contains 13 residues. The V gene end was trimmed by 8 bases and the J gene end by 4 bases; junction bases not matched to a gene: 4. Germline V gene sequence: CDR1 MNHNY, CDR2 SVGAGI (reference sequence). The CDR3 here is CASWRQGATEAFF. The CDR3 DNA sequence: TGTGCCAGCTGGCGACAGGGGGCCACTGAAGCTTTCTTT.